The rows below give T cell receptor beta chains drawn from one sample of a study of regulatory T cells in long-lasting Graves disease. One entry per CDR3 protein results from TCRdb running MiXCR on the multiplex PCR reads. The data hold about 470,000 distinct CDR3 sequences, with roughly 21% observed a single time. The starting material was peripheral blood mononuclear cells (PBMCs), obtained when the disease was refractory, from a patient treated with antithyroid drugs. These receptor sequences come from a female donor with Graves disease. Each CDR3 is given with its conserved first and last residue. D genes are given only for firm matches. Size values are once, few and many counts, or a class for expanded clones, and some rows have none.

TRBJ1-2 TRBV6-1 NA NA TGTGCCAGCAGGCCTGACTTATGGCGAAACTATGGCTACACCTTC CASRPDLWRNYGYTF
TRBJ2-2 TRBV24-1 NA few TGTGCCACCAGCGGGACGACGAACACCGGGGAGCTGTTTTTT CATSGTTNTGELFF
TRBJ1-4 TRBV3-1 NA many TGTGCCAGCGCGGTTAATGAAAAACTGTTTTTT CASAVNEKLFF
TRBJ2-7 TRBV10-3 NA few TGTGCCATCAGTGGGCTGACGGGGCCGCGGATCTACGAGCAGTACTTC CAISGLTGPRIYEQYF
TRBJ2-6 TRBV10-3 NA few TGTGCCATATTTCCGGGGAAGGGAACCTCTGGGGCCAACGTCCTGACTTTC CAIFPGKGTSGANVLTF
TRBJ2-7 TRBV7-9 NA NA TGTGCCAGCAGCTTTACGGGACCCGCGTACGAGCAGTACTTC CASSFTGPAYEQYF
TRBJ2-7 TRBV28 NA many TGTGCCAGCAGTTATCAAGGTCGGGCGTACTTC CASSYQGRAYF
TRBJ2-5 TRBV2 TRBD2 NA TGTGCCAGCAGTGACCTCTCCGGACTAGCGGGAGGACGGTACCAAGAGACCCAGTACTTC CASSDLSGLAGGRYQETQYF
TRBJ1-3 TRBV29-1 TRBD1 NA TGCAGCGTTGAAGATAACGGCAGGGGGGACTCTGGAAACACCATATATTTT CSVEDNGRGDSGNTIYF
TRBJ2-7 TRBV28 NA many TGTGCCAGCAGGGTCGGGTTGGGGTACGAGCAGTACTTC CASRVGLGYEQYF
TRBJ2-6 TRBV28 TRBD2 many TGTGCCAGCAGTTTAATGACTAGCGGAAGCTCTGGGGCCAACGTCCTGACTTTC CASSLMTSGSSGANVLTF
TRBJ1-1 TRBV4-2 NA NA TGTGCCAGCAGCCAAGTCTGGGGGACTGAAGCTTTCTTT CASSQVWGTEAFF
TRBJ1-2 TRBV20-1 TRBD1 many TGCAGTGCTACGACAGGGCTCCCATTCTATGGCTACACCTTC CSATTGLPFYGYTF
TRBJ2-5 TRBV13 TRBD2 few TGTGCCAGCAGCTTACCCTCGGGACTAGTGAGTAGAGGGACCCAGTACTTC CASSLPSGLVSRGTQYF
TRBJ1-3 TRBV15 NA few TGTGCCACCAGCAGGGCCTCTGGAAACACCATATATTTT CATSRASGNTIYF
TRBJ1-5 TRBV6-1 NA NA TGTGCCAGCAGTGAGACCCAGGGGTATCAGCCCCAGCATTTT CASSETQGYQPQHF
TRBJ2-7 TRBV30 NA few TGTGCCTGGAGTGTTGGGGTTGAGCAGTACTTC CAWSVGVEQYF
TRBJ1-4 TRBV7-3 NA NA TGTGCCAGCAGCGACCCGACAGGAACAAATGAAAAACTGTTTTTT CASSDPTGTNEKLFF
TRBJ1-2 TRBV3-1 NA few TGTGCCAGCAGCCAAGATACGACAGGCTCCGGAGGCTACACCTTC CASSQDTTGSGGYTF
TRBJ1-1 TRBV7-2 NA many TGTGCCAGCAGCTTAGCTTTAACAGGGTCGATGGCTGAAGCTTTCTTT CASSLALTGSMAEAFF
TRBJ1-1 TRBV11-2 TRBD1 many TGTGCCAGCAGCTTAATCGACAGGGGAATGAACACTGAAGCTTTCTTT CASSLIDRGMNTEAFF
TRBJ1-1 TRBV12-3/TRBV12-4 TRBD1 many TGTGCCAGCAGTTCCCGGACAGGGGGCATGAACACTGAAGCTTTCTTT CASSSRTGGMNTEAFF
TRBJ1-6 TRBV27 NA many TGTGCCAGCAGTCCAACTGGCCGGGACATGGATTTTTCACCCCTCCACTTT CASSPTGRDMDFSPLHF
TRBJ1-6 TRBV3-1 NA NA TGTGCCAGCAGCCCGGAAGAAGGAAATTCACCCCTCCACTTT CASSPEEGNSPLHF
TRBJ2-7 TRBV12-3/TRBV12-4 NA many TGTGCCAGCAGTATCGACAGGAAGCAGTACTTC CASSIDRKQYF
TRBJ2-7 TRBV5-1 TRBD2 NA TGCGCCAGCAGCTCTGGGACTAGCGGGGCCTCCTACGAGCAGTACTTC CASSSGTSGASYEQYF
TRBJ2-7 TRBV20-1 NA NA TGCAGTGCACATCGGCTGGCGGGACACCAAACCTACGAGCAGTACTTC CSAHRLAGHQTYEQYF
TRBJ2-4 TRBV7-9 NA few TGTGCCAGCAGCTTAGCGGCGTTGAAGGGGCCGACTCTAGCCAAAAACATTCAGTACTTC CASSLAALKGPTLAKNIQYF
TRBJ1-5 TRBV7-3 NA many TGTGCCAGCAGCTCTCAACCCGACACCAGTAGCAATCAGCCCCAGCATTTT CASSSQPDTSSNQPQHF
TRBJ1-2 TRBV30 NA NA TGTGCCTGGAGTGGCACAGACTATGGCTACACCTTC CAWSGTDYGYTF
TRBJ2-5 TRBV24-1 NA many TGTGCCACCAGTGATTCGTACCAAGAGACCCAGTACTTC CATSDSYQETQYF
TRBJ1-5 TRBV9 NA few TGTGCCAGCAGCGCGGGAGGGGGAGGTGCGGGGCAGCCCCAGCATTTT CASSAGGGGAGQPQHF
TRBJ1-1 TRBV5-1 TRBD1 few TGCGCCAGCAGCTCCCGGGACAGTGAAGCTTTCTTT CASSSRDSEAFF
TRBJ2-1 TRBV5-1 TRBD2 NA TGCGCCAGCAGCCCCCAAGGGAGGGATGAGAATGAGCAGTTCTTC CASSPQGRDENEQFF
TRBJ1-1 TRBV19 TRBD1 many TGTGACACAGTAAGGCGGACAGGCATGAACACTGAAGCTTTCTTT CDTVRRTGMNTEAFF
TRBJ2-7 TRBV6-1 NA many TGTGCCAGCATTCCGGCGTCCGGAAACTACGAGCAGTACTTC CASIPASGNYEQYF